These 31 T cell receptor beta chains came from one sample sequenced in a study of shared clonotypes between healthy human individuals (dated by TCRdb to the early 2020s). Library preparation employed the immunoSEQ multiplex PCR assay. In its TCRdb copy, this immuneACCESS table keeps in-frame sequences only and misses some clones. Where compared with another copy, unresolved V genes explain less than half of these, and the others have no known cause. Counted in this sample were hundreds of thousands of clones; 95% to 96% of them appeared once. The ten largest clones take up approximately 0.12% of the sample. CD8 naive samples consisted of CD45RO-negative cells that were positively selected for CCR7, yielding a CD45RA+CCR7+ population without TemRA cells. Sequencing was carried out using naive CD8+ T cells sorted from blood. Per the publication, the cell subset or site label means: CD45RA+CCR7+. The source is a woman in her 30s in good health.

V is TRBV27 and J is TRBJ2-5; TRBD2 aligns across 8 bases. The end of the DNA fits TRBJ2-7 better, so the J call may be wrong. From germline, CDR1 is MNHEY and CDR2 SMNVEV (reference sequence). The CDR3 contains 13 residues. The CDR3 sequence: CASSFASGYEQYF. CDR3 coding DNA: TGTGCCAGCAGTTTCGCTAGCGGGTACGAGCAGTACTTC.

The rearrangement joins TRBV6-6 to TRBJ2-7; unclear D gene. The CDR3 totals 15 residues. Trimming shortened V by 6 bases and J by 0 bases, and 15 bases separated the two germline ends. Germline CDR1 reads MNHNY; CDR2 reads SVGAGI (reference sequence). The CDR3 spells CASSPGERSSYEQYF. Here the CDR3 DNA reads TGTGCCAGCAGCCCAGGCGAACGGAGCTCCTACGAGCAGTACTTC.

This chain joins TRBV7-6 and TRBJ1-3; D not resolved. The CDR3 contains 18 residues. Per the germline V gene, CDR1 is SGHVS and CDR2 is FNYEAQ. The V end was cut by 2 bases, the J end by 2 bases, with 19 bases between. CDR3 bases: TGTGCCAGCAGCTTATTTGGGGTTGAGATTGAGACTGGAAACACCATATATTTT. Amino acid sequence: CASSLFGVEIETGNTIYF.

In DNA, the CDR3 is TGCAGCGTTGGATTCGGCCTGACGGGGGAGCAGTACTTC. It specifies CSVGFGLTGEQYF. The chain is built from TRBV29-1 and TRBJ2-7; TRBD2 might be the D (5 bases). V was pared by 4 bases and J by 7 bases, with 17 bases between. CDR3 size: 13 residues. The germline gives CDR1 SQVTM, CDR2 ANQGSEA.

J is TRBJ2-1 and V is TRBV2, with D unresolved. V shed 10 bases and J shed 2 bases, with 15 bases lying between them. The CDR3 is 14 amino acids. The germline V gene has CDR1 SNHLY and CDR2 FYNNEI. DNA of the CDR3: TGTGCCACCCTTCGGACCCAAGCCTACAATGAGCAGTTCTTC. It encodes CATLRTQAYNEQFF.

This clone has more than one count but fewer than ten. The rearrangement uses TRBV27 and TRBJ1-2; TRBD1 aligns across 9 bases. Germline CDR1 reads MNHEY; CDR2 reads SMNVEV (reference sequence). CDR3 size: 13 residues. Germline trimming cut 6 bases from V and 8 bases from J; bases unmatched to any gene: 7. CDR3 in DNA: TGTGCCAGCAGGCCGGGACAGGGTAGAGGCTACACCTTC. Translation: CASRPGQGRGYTF.

The rearrangement joins TRBV28 to TRBJ2-3; unclear D gene. This CDR3 is built from 17 residues. The V gene lost 2 bases and the J gene lost 0 bases, with 15 bases spanning the gap. Looked up from germline, CDR1 is MDHEN and CDR2 is SYDVKM. As DNA, the CDR3 is TGTGCCAGCAGTTTACCAATGGCCTACCCCAGCACAGATACGCAGTATTTT. Translation gives CASSLPMAYPSTDTQYF.

The gene calls are TRBV2 and TRBJ2-7, with 8 bases matching TRBD1. The CDR3 runs 13 residues. J lost 6 bases, V lost 5 bases, and 6 bases had no gene match. Per the germline V gene, CDR1 is SNHLY and CDR2 is FYNNEI. The CDR3 loop reads CASSQGAFGEQYF. The DNA of the CDR3 is TGTGCCAGCAGTCAGGGGGCGTTTGGCGAGCAGTACTTC.

The chain recombines TRBV6-6 with TRBJ2-7; D perhaps matches TRBD2 (5 bases). V was clipped by 2 bases and J by 5 bases, with 16 bases between them. Germline CDR1 is MNHNY and CDR2 is SVGAGI (reference sequence). The CDR3 consists of 15 residues. CDR3 in amino acids: CASSYAREGIDEQYF. The CDR3 nucleotides read TGTGCCAGCAGTTACGCGAGAGAGGGTATCGACGAGCAGTACTTC.

The rearrangement links TRBV28 to TRBJ2-7, with a tentative D call TRBD1 (6 bases). Trimming took off 7 bases at V and 4 bases at J, with 20 bases between the two ends. CDR3 length: 15 amino acids. Germline CDR1 MDHEN, CDR2 SYDVKM. The CDR3 spells CASTSITGLRYEQYF. The CDR3 bases are TGTGCCAGCACTTCTATCACAGGGTTACGGTACGAGCAGTACTTC.

The gene calls are TRBV15 and TRBJ2-3; D unresolved. The V end was cut by 3 bases, the J end by 2 bases, with 15 bases between. Germline-derived CDR1 and CDR2 are LNHNV and YYDKDF (reference sequence). The CDR3 has 16 amino acids. The chain's CDR3 is CATSSFAGIVTDTQYF. The CDR3 region has the DNA TGTGCCACCAGCAGTTTCGCTGGAATCGTCACAGATACGCAGTATTTT.

This sequence joins TRBV27 and TRBJ2-7, with a weak D call TRBD2 (5 bases). This CDR3 contains 12 residues. Germline assignment: CDR1 MNHEY and CDR2 SMNVEV (reference sequence). Trimming took 5 bases from V and 7 from J, leaving 12 bases between them. CDR3 coding DNA: TGTGCCAGCAGTCAAGGACCGGGGGAGCAGTACTTC. Translated, it gives CASSQGPGEQYF.

In DNA, the CDR3 is TGTGCCTGGAATGTGGACAGGGGCGCGAACACTGAAGCTTTCTTT. This sequence encodes CAWNVDRGANTEAFF. V is TRBV30 and J is TRBJ1-1, with 9 bases identical to TRBD1. Germline CDR1 is GTSNPN and CDR2 is SVGIG (reference sequence). The junction had 7 bases not matched to a gene; V was cut back by 4 bases and J by 1 base. This CDR3 is 15 amino acids long.

This chain connects TRBV5-1 to TRBJ2-3; TRBD2 aligns across 10 bases. The CDR3 loop spans 15 amino acids. V shed 0 bases and J 6 bases; nucleotides not matched to a gene: 4. Germline CDR1 and CDR2: SGHRS and YFSETQ. The DNA of the CDR3 is TGCGCCAGCAGCTTGGGGCTAGCGGGAGTTGATACGCAGTATTTT. Translating gives CASSLGLAGVDTQYF.

This chain connects TRBV5-4 to TRBJ2-5, with 12 bases matching TRBD2. The CDR3 is made up of 17 amino acids. Germline CDR1 reads SGHNT; CDR2 reads YYREEE (reference sequence). Losses at the gene ends were 4 bases for V and 0 bases for J; bases not matched to a gene: 7. CDR3 nucleotides: TGTGCCAGCAGCGACATAACTAGCGGGGGGTACCAAGAGACCCAGTACTTC. Translation: CASSDITSGGYQETQYF.

The J gene is TRBJ1-2, the V gene TRBV7-9; tentative D call: TRBD1 (5 bases). V was pared by 5 bases and J by 4 bases, with 14 bases between. The CDR3 runs to 14 residues. Germline assignment: CDR1 SEHNR and CDR2 FQNEAQ (reference sequence). The CDR3 sequence: CASSPREGSYGYTF. Here the CDR3 DNA reads TGTGCCAGCAGCCCCCGTGAGGGGAGCTATGGCTACACCTTC.

The chain uses TRBV7-8 and TRBJ2-5; TRBD2 might be the D (6 bases). CDR3 size: 13 residues. The ends were cut back, 5 bases at V and 5 bases at J, with 12 bases in the middle. Germline CDR1 reads SGHVS; CDR2 reads FQNEAQ. The DNA of the CDR3 is TGTGCCAGCAGCCTGACTAGAGGGGAGACCCAGTACTTC. This encodes CASSLTRGETQYF.

V and J are TRBV5-4 and TRBJ1-5; possible D gene TRBD1, 5 bases. The length of the CDR3 is 13 residues. Germline V gene sequence: CDR1 SGHNT, CDR2 YYREEE (reference sequence). V lost 0 bases and J 8 bases, leaving 9 bases between the germline ends. The CDR3 region is CASSLVGEEPQHF. The DNA of the CDR3 is TGTGCCAGCAGCTTGGTAGGGGAGGAGCCCCAGCATTTT.

The J gene is TRBJ1-1, the V gene TRBV4-1; D is unresolved. Trimming took 4 bases from V and 5 from J, leaving 20 bases between them. The germline V gene has CDR1 MGHRA and CDR2 YSYEKL. This CDR3 has 16 amino acids. The CDR3 loop is CASSRHKKGGGTEAFF. DNA for the CDR3: TGCGCCAGCAGCCGACATAAAAAGGGTGGAGGTACTGAAGCTTTCTTT.

V usage is TRBV7-2 and J usage is TRBJ2-1; D is perhaps TRBD2 (6 bases). With 1 base removed from V and 7 bases from J, the gap between germline ends came to 14 bases. The length of the CDR3 is 15 residues. Per germline, CDR1 SGHTA and CDR2 FQGNSA. The CDR3 protein is CASSLVPGEFNEQFF. The CDR3 region has the DNA TGTGCCAGCAGCTTAGTCCCGGGGGAGTTTAATGAGCAGTTCTTC. Based on the CDR3 plus reference TRBV7-2 and TRBJ2-1, the full variable domain is GAGVSQSPSNKVTEKGKDVELRCDPISGHTALYWYRQSLGQGLEFLIYFQGNSAPDKSGLPSDRFSAERTGGSVSTLTIQRTQQEDSAVYLCASSLVPGEFNEQFFGPGTRLTVL.

The chain combines TRBV7-9 with TRBJ1-1, with D perhaps TRBD1 (6 bases). The germline gives CDR1 SEHNR, CDR2 FQNEAQ (reference sequence). The CDR3 has 12 residues. V was clipped by 5 bases and J by 8 bases, with 12 bases between them. The CDR3 here is CASSLGTLEAFF. DNA of the CDR3: TGTGCCAGCAGCCTAGGGACACTGGAAGCTTTCTTT.

This clone was seen a single time. V and J are TRBV27 and TRBJ2-5; tentatively, D is TRBD1 (6 bases). Looked up from germline, CDR1 is MNHEY and CDR2 is SMNVEV (reference sequence). The CDR3 runs 14 residues. Trimming cost V 5 bases and J 4 bases, with 14 bases left between them. The CDR3 bases are TGTGCCAGCAGTCTACAGGGCTCCGGAGAGACCCAGTACTTC. This gives the protein CASSLQGSGETQYF.

The chain combines TRBV9 with TRBJ1-3; D gene unclear. This CDR3 has 12 residues. The V end lost 4 bases, the J end lost 4 bases, and 6 bases lay between the germline ends. Germline V gene lookup returns CDR1 SGDLS and CDR2 YYNGEE. CDR3 residues: CASSPPGNTIYF. The DNA for the CDR3 is TGTGCCAGCAGCCCCCCCGGAAACACCATATATTTT.

The chain uses TRBV28 and TRBJ1-3, with unresolved D. The length of the CDR3 is 14 residues. Germline V gene sequence: CDR1 MDHEN, CDR2 SYDVKM. The germline V and J ends were trimmed by 3 bases and 1 base, with 7 bases remaining between them. CDR3 bases: TGTGCCAGCAGTTTTACGGGTTCTGGAAACACCATATATTTT. Protein product: CASSFTGSGNTIYF.

The chain carries TRBV6-1 and TRBJ1-2, with D possibly TRBD1 on 5 matching bases. From germline, CDR1 is MNHNS and CDR2 SASEGT. This CDR3 is built from 14 residues. V was clipped by 6 bases and J by 8 bases, with 19 bases between them. In nucleotides, the CDR3 is TGTGCCAGCAGGGAGGGACCAATCTTTGAAGGCTACACCTTC. Its translation is CASREGPIFEGYTF.

The table lists this clone with a count of one. The chain combines TRBV5-1 with TRBJ2-1; perhaps TRBD2 as D (6 bases). Germline CDR1 and CDR2: SGHRS and YFSETQ. The CDR3 is 16 residues long. With 4 bases removed from V and 3 bases from J, the gap between germline ends came to 17 bases. This CDR3 is CASSPRTNTGYNEQFF. CDR3 coding DNA: TGCGCCAGCAGCCCCCGGACTAATACGGGCTACAATGAGCAGTTCTTC.

This chain connects TRBV9 to TRBJ2-2, with 7 bases matching TRBD2. J was trimmed by 5 bases and V by 4 bases; bases with no gene match: 20. The CDR3 sequence is 19 residues long. Germline V CDR1 and CDR2: SGDLS, YYNGEE. The CDR3: CASSPSSIVKLAETGELFF. The CDR3, as DNA: TGTGCCAGCAGCCCCTCTAGTATCGTTAAGCTAGCGGAAACCGGGGAGCTGTTTTTT.

The gene calls are TRBV11-2 and TRBJ2-5; possible D gene TRBD2, 6 bases. This CDR3 contains 16 residues. Trimming cost V 0 bases and J 5 bases, with 16 bases left between them. Germline values: CDR1 SGHAT, CDR2 FQNNGV. The CDR3, as DNA: TGTGCCAGCAGCTTAGATATGGCGGGAAATTGGGAGACCCAGTACTTC. Amino acid sequence: CASSLDMAGNWETQYF.

This chain joins TRBV28 and TRBJ2-3; 8 positions match TRBD2. The V and J ends lost 6 bases and 2 bases, in that order; junction bases with no gene match: 16. This CDR3 comprises 18 residues. Germline CDR1 reads MDHEN; CDR2 reads SYDVKM. The CDR3, as DNA: TGTGCCAGCAGCACCGTAGGGATGGAGCGGGAGTTCACAGATACGCAGTATTTT. Its translation: CASSTVGMEREFTDTQYF.

The rearrangement joins TRBV28 to TRBJ1-3; D is unresolved. V gave up 6 bases and J gave up 0 bases, with 12 bases separating them. The CDR3 spans 15 residues. Germline CDR1 reads MDHEN; CDR2 reads SYDVKM. The DNA of the CDR3 is TGTGCCAGCAGCGCGAGGGTAACCTCTGGAAACACCATATATTTT. Translating it yields CASSARVTSGNTIYF.

The chain joins TRBV27 to TRBJ2-2, with 9 bases aligning to TRBD1. Per germline, CDR1 MNHEY and CDR2 SMNVEV (reference sequence). This CDR3 is built from 14 residues. With V trimmed by 7 bases and J by 7 bases, 7 bases remained unmatched. CDR3 sequence reads: CASTWTGAGGELFF. In DNA, the CDR3 is TGTGCCAGCACCTGGACAGGGGCAGGCGGGGAGCTGTTTTTT.